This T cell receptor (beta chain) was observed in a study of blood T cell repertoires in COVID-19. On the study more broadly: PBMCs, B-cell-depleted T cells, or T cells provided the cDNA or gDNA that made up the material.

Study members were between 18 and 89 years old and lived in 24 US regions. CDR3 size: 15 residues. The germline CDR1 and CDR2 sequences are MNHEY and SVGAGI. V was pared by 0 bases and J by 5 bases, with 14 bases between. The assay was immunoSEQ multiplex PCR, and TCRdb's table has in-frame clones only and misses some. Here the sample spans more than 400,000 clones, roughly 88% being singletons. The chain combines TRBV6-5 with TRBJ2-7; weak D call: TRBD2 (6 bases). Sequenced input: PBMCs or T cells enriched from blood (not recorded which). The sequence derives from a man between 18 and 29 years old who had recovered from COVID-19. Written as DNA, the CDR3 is TGTGCCAGCAGTTACTCGAGCGGGCCCTTGGACGAGCAGTACTTC. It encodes CASSYSSGPLDEQYF.